Following are 21 T cell receptor beta chains from one sample sequenced in a study of blood T cell repertoires in COVID-19. Profiling relied on immunoSEQ multiplex PCR, and the TCRdb table lists in-frame clones only, not all of them. The profile shows approximately 220,000 clones, roughly 80% of them singletons. Sequencing was done on a sample of PBMCs or T cells enriched from blood (not recorded which). The source is a woman aged 35 to 49 with acute COVID-19.

This rearrangement joins TRBV7-2 to TRBJ1-1; weak D call: TRBD1 (6 bases). This CDR3 is built from 15 residues. V was clipped by 4 bases and J by 2 bases, with 14 bases between them. Germline CDR1 SGHTA, CDR2 FQGNSA. CDR3 in amino acids: CASSSRRDINTEAFF. The CDR3, as DNA: TGTGCCAGCAGCTCCCGACGGGACATCAACACTGAAGCTTTCTTT.

The chain recombines TRBV20-1 with TRBJ1-6; maybe TRBD1 (5 bases). The V gene lost 3 bases and the J gene lost 10 bases, with 13 bases spanning the gap. The CDR3 totals 13 residues. Germline CDR1 reads DFQATT; CDR2 reads SNEGSKA (reference sequence). CDR3 loop: CSASGQGVSPLHF. The CDR3 bases are TGCAGTGCTAGTGGTCAGGGTGTGTCACCCCTCCACTTT.

This chain links TRBV19 with TRBJ1-1, with D uncertain. With 1 base removed from V and 1 base from J, the gap between germline ends came to 10 bases. CDR1 and CDR2 from the germline V gene are LNHDA and SQIVND (reference sequence). The CDR3 is 15 residues long. As DNA, the CDR3 is TGTGCCAGTAGTATAGCCCCGGGAGGGAACACTGAAGCTTTCTTT. Translating it yields CASSIAPGGNTEAFF.

This sequence joins TRBV7-3 and TRBJ2-1, with 7 bases identical to TRBD1. CDR3 length: 13 amino acids. Trimming removed 2 bases from V and 5 bases from J; junction bases left unmatched: 0. The germline V gene has CDR1 SGHTA and CDR2 FQGTGA. The CDR3 protein is CASSLDRDNEQFF. In DNA form, the CDR3 reads TGTGCCAGCAGCTTAGACAGGGACAATGAGCAGTTCTTC.

This clone has more than one count but fewer than ten. V gene TRBV12-3 or TRBV12-4 combines with J gene TRBJ2-1; D is unresolved. The V end lost 7 bases, the J end lost 5 bases, and 6 bases lay between the germline ends. The CDR3 sequence is 11 residues long. CDR3 sequence: CASTLNNEQFF. CDR3 coding DNA: TGTGCCAGCACCCTTAACAATGAGCAGTTCTTC.

The V call is TRBV4-1, the J call TRBJ1-6; 8 bases fit TRBD1. V was clipped by 6 bases and J by 11 bases; unmatched bases: 9. The germline V gene encodes CDR1 MGHRA and CDR2 YSYEKL. CDR3 length: 14 amino acids. This CDR3 reads CASRLQGANAPLHF. For the CDR3, the DNA is TGCGCCAGCAGGCTCCAGGGGGCGAACGCACCCCTCCACTTT.

The CDR3 spells CASSLEGWVSDTQYF. CDR3 in DNA: TGTGCCAGCAGCTTAGAGGGGTGGGTGTCAGATACGCAGTATTTT. The rearrangement uses TRBV7-2 and TRBJ2-3; D is possibly TRBD1 (5 bases). The CDR3 loop spans 15 amino acids. Germline V gives CDR1 SGHTA, CDR2 FQGNSA. The germline V and J ends were trimmed by 1 base and 4 bases, with 12 bases remaining between them.

The CDR3 loop is CATSRGTSRYFSYEQYF. The CDR3 DNA reads as TGTGCCACCAGCAGAGGGACTAGCCGCTACTTCTCCTACGAGCAGTACTTC. The rearrangement links TRBV15 to TRBJ2-7; 8 bases fit TRBD2. Trimming took 1 base from V and 0 from J; bases not matched to a gene: 8. From germline, CDR1 is LNHNV and CDR2 YYDKDF (reference sequence). The CDR3 covers 17 residues. Together with reference TRBV15 and TRBJ2-7, the CDR3 gives the full variable domain: DAMVIQNPRYQVTQFGKPVTLSCSQTLNHNVMYWYQQKSSQAPKLLFHYYDKDFNNEADTPDNFQSRRPNTSFCFLDIRSPGLGDTAMYLCATSRGTSRYFSYEQYFGPGTRLTVT.

The chain recombines TRBV5-6 with TRBJ1-2, with 7 bases lining up with TRBD1. Germline lookup yields CDR1 SGHDT and CDR2 YYEEEE. V was pared by 1 base and J by 7 bases, with 10 bases of the junction left unmatched. This CDR3 spans 15 amino acids. This CDR3 is CASSLYGRGDTGYTF. CDR3 bases: TGTGCCAGCAGCTTGTATGGCAGGGGGGATACTGGCTACACCTTC.

The chain joins TRBV18 to TRBJ2-2, with 10 bases identical to TRBD2. V was pared by 3 bases and J by 0 bases, with 7 bases of the junction left unmatched. Germline CDR1 reads KGHSH; CDR2 reads LQKENI. The CDR3 totals 18 residues. CDR3 in DNA: TGTGCCAGCTCACCGTCCGGGACTAGCGCCCCGAACACCGGGGAGCTGTTTTTT. It translates to CASSPSGTSAPNTGELFF.

The CDR3 protein is CASRAGGGETQYF. The CDR3 DNA reads TGTGCCAGCAGAGCAGGGGGCGGCGAGACCCAGTACTTC. The chain links TRBV6-5 to TRBJ2-5; 8 positions match TRBD1. Germline lookup yields CDR1 MNHEY and CDR2 SVGAGI. The CDR3 sequence is 13 residues long. J was trimmed by 5 bases and V by 6 bases; bases with no gene match: 5.

The J gene is TRBJ2-5, the V gene TRBV5-1, with D hard to call. This CDR3 comprises 15 residues. V shed 4 bases and J shed 2 bases, with 15 bases lying between them. CDR1 and CDR2 from the germline V gene are SGHRS and YFSETQ. This chain's CDR3 is CASSGGSRTQETQYF. DNA of the CDR3: TGCGCCAGCAGCGGCGGCTCAAGAACTCAAGAGACCCAGTACTTC.

The V call is TRBV6-2 or TRBV6-3, the J call TRBJ2-7, with 8 bases that match TRBD1. The CDR3 covers 15 residues. V dropped 5 bases and J dropped 3; count of bases not matched to a gene: 9. Germline V gene lookup returns CDR1 MNHEY and CDR2 SVGEGT. As DNA, the CDR3 is TGTGCCAGCAGTCAGGACAGGGCGGCTTTCTACGAGCAGTACTTC. Its translation: CASSQDRAAFYEQYF.

This chain connects TRBV4-1 to TRBJ1-3; perhaps TRBD1 as D (5 bases). The germline CDR1 and CDR2 sequences are MGHRA and YSYEKL. The length of the CDR3 is 17 residues. Trimming removed 1 base at V and 8 bases at J, with 21 bases between. The CDR3 sequence is CASSQAGGVVVGDTIYF. The CDR3 DNA follows: TGCGCCAGCAGCCAAGCGGGGGGGGTAGTGGTCGGAGACACCATATATTTT.

This chain uses TRBV24-1 with TRBJ1-2; TRBD1 might be the D (6 bases). The germline gives CDR1 KGHDR, CDR2 SFDVKD. The CDR3 spans 14 residues. V shed 3 bases and J shed 4 bases, with 11 bases lying between them. In DNA, the CDR3 is TGTGCCACCAGTGATCGGGGACATGTCTATGGCTACACCTTC. Translated, it gives CATSDRGHVYGYTF.

The chain joins TRBV7-6 to TRBJ2-1, with D possibly being TRBD1 (6 bases). The V end lost 2 bases, the J end lost 4 bases, and 15 bases lay between the germline ends. This CDR3 has 16 residues. The germline V gene has CDR1 SGHVS and CDR2 FNYEAQ. CDR3 nucleotide sequence: TGTGCCAGCAGCTTAAGTCGAGGGGGTGGGTACAATGAGCAGTTCTTC. Translating gives CASSLSRGGGYNEQFF.

V usage is TRBV23-1 and J usage is TRBJ1-1; TRBD1 matches at 7 bases. TRBV23-1 is an ORF, and what it does is uncertain. The CDR3 contains 15 residues. J gave up 11 bases and V 3 bases, and 15 bases lay outside the gene matches. The CDR3 DNA follows: TGCGCCAGCAGTCAGTTGGGACAGAGATGTAGTGATGCTTTCTTT. Translation: CASSQLGQRCSDAFF.

The chain uses TRBV7-2 and TRBJ2-1; perhaps TRBD2 as D (5 bases). The length of the CDR3 is 15 residues. The germline V gene encodes CDR1 SGHTA and CDR2 FQGNSA. Trimming shortened V by 0 bases and J by 5 bases, and 11 bases separated the two germline ends. DNA for the CDR3: TGTGCCAGCAGCTTAGCCGGAAGAGGGAACAATGAGCAGTTCTTC. Amino acids: CASSLAGRGNNEQFF.

The rearrangement joins TRBV10-2 to TRBJ2-1; 7 bases align to TRBD1. CDR1 is WSHSY and CDR2 is SAAADI in the germline V gene. J gave up 8 bases and V 4 bases, and 14 bases lay outside the gene matches. The CDR3 is 16 amino acids. DNA for the CDR3: TGCGCCAGCAGTGGGCCTCCGGGACAGACGAGGGATGAGCAGTTCTTC. It encodes CASSGPPGQTRDEQFF.

This clone was counted a few times. The V and J genes are TRBV6-5 and TRBJ1-6; TRBD1 might be the D (5 bases). CDR1 MNHEY and CDR2 SVGAGI come from the germline V gene. The CDR3 runs to 15 residues. V lost 2 bases, J lost 4 bases, and 9 bases lay in between. CDR3 DNA: TGTGCCAGCAGTTACAATCAGGGATATAATTCACCCCTCCACTTT. This encodes CASSYNQGYNSPLHF.

This clone was counted a single time. The rearrangement links TRBV5-8 to TRBJ2-7, with TRBD2 as a possible D gene (6 bases). Trimming removed 0 bases from V and 4 bases from J, with 14 bases in between. The CDR3 loop spans 15 amino acids. Germline V gene sequence: CDR1 SGHTS, CDR2 YDEGEE. CDR3 protein: CASSLEVGGAYEQYF. In nucleotides, the CDR3 is TGTGCCAGCAGCTTGGAAGTCGGCGGGGCGTACGAGCAGTACTTC.